The sequence of this T cell receptor (beta chain) was determined in a study of blood T cell repertoires in COVID-19. Study-wide context: Samples came from the United States, Italy and Spain, spanning acute and convalescent COVID-19. PBMCs, B-cell-depleted T cells, or T cells were the source of the cDNA or gDNA that made up the material.

Germline CDR1 is SGHNT and CDR2 is YENEEA. Trimming shortened V by 5 bases and J by 1 base, and 8 bases separated the two germline ends. The CDR3 sequence is 14 residues long. The table came from immunoSEQ multiplex PCR; TCRdb's copy has only in-frame clones and leaves some out. The data hold a few hundred thousand clones, with approximately 90% observed a single time. The receptor was derived from a woman in her forties or fifties who had recovered from COVID-19. The gene calls are TRBV11-3 and TRBJ2-2; no clear D. Material: PBMCs or T cells enriched from blood (not recorded which). This CDR3 is CASSVRGNTGELFF. The CDR3 bases are TGTGCCAGCAGCGTCCGCGGGAACACCGGGGAGCTGTTTTTT.